This TCR beta chain was captured in a study of blood T cell repertoires in COVID-19. Profiling relied on immunoSEQ multiplex PCR, and the TCRdb table lists in-frame clones only, not all of them. The table includes about 140,000 clones, 84% detected once. This CDR3 is 14 amino acids long. With 2 bases removed from V and 2 bases from J, the gap between germline ends came to 10 bases. The germline CDR1 and CDR2 sequences are SGHAT and FQNNGV. The chain combines TRBV11-2 with TRBJ2-7, with a weak D call TRBD2 (5 bases). The TCR was taken from a woman aged 18-35 years who had been exposed to COVID-19. The sequenced sample was PBMCs or T cells enriched from blood (not recorded which). CDR3 in DNA: TGTGCCAGCAGCTTATATCCTAGCCCCTACGAGCAGTACTTC. The encoded protein is CASSLYPSPYEQYF.